At least ten counts were recorded for the clone carrying this TCR beta chain. This CDR3 has 14 amino acids. Germline V gives CDR1 SNHLY, CDR2 FYNNEI. V was pared by 6 bases and J by 3 bases, with 15 bases between. TCRdb processed the 5' RACE reads anew with MiXCR; each CDR3 protein has one entry. Of 70,000 to 100,000 distinct CDR3 sequences in the sample, roughly an eighth were seen once. This entry is derived from a study of T-cell memory formation after mild COVID-19. The sequence came from an adult woman who had mild COVID-19 (a few samples of this study predate the infection). Cell type and time point are not known. This rearrangement joins TRBV2 to TRBJ2-7; D may be TRBD1 (5 bases). The sample taken for sequencing was PBMCs or a T cell subset sorted from them (not recorded which). In DNA, the CDR3 is TGTGCCAGCAGAGATGGAGTTAGGGGCTACGAGCAGTACTTC. Translating it yields CASRDGVRGYEQYF.